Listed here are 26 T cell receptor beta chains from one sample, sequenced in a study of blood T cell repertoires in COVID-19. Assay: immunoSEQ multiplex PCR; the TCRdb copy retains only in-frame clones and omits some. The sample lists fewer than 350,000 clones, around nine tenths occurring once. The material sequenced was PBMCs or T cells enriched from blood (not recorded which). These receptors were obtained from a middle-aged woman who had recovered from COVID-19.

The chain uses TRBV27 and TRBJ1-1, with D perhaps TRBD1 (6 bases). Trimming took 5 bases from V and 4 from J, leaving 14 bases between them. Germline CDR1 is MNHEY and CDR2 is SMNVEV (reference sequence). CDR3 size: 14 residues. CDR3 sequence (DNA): TGTGCCAGCAGTGAACAGGGTTTGGGCACTGAAGCTTTCTTT. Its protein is CASSEQGLGTEAFF.

This CDR3 is CASSRLAGGGYF. CDR3 coding DNA: TGTGCCAGCAGTCGACTAGCGGGAGGGGGGTACTTC. The rearrangement uses TRBV2 and TRBJ2-5; 14 bases line up with TRBD2. CDR3 size: 12 residues. Germline V gene lookup returns CDR1 SNHLY and CDR2 FYNNEI. V dropped 5 bases and J dropped 13; count of bases not matched to a gene: 3. Looking up the rest from reference TRBV2 and TRBJ2-5 gives the full variable domain: EPEVTQTPSHQVTQMGQEVILRCVPISNHLYFYWYRQILGQKVEFLVSFYNNEISEKSEIFDDQFSVERPDGSNFTLKIRSTKLEDSAMYFCASSRLAGGGYFGPGTRLLVL.

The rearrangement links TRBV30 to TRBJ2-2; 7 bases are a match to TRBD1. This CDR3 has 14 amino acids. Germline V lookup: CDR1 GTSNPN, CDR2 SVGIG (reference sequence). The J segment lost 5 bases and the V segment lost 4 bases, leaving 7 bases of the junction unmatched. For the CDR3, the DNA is TGTGCCTGGACCACAGGGGTGAGGACCGGGGAGCTGTTTTTT. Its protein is CAWTTGVRTGELFF.

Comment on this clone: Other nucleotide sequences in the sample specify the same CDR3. CDR3: CASSPGTNSYEQYF. CDR3 DNA sequence: TGTGCCAGCTCTCCCGGGACTAACTCCTACGAGCAGTACTTC. The gene calls are TRBV18 and TRBJ2-7, with 7 bases fitting TRBD2. Looked up from germline, CDR1 is KGHSH and CDR2 is LQKENI. This CDR3 comprises 14 residues. V shed 6 bases and J 0 bases; nucleotides not matched to a gene: 5.

This CDR3 is CASSLALIQGIYGYTF. The CDR3 DNA is TGTGCCAGCAGCTTAGCGCTTATACAGGGAATCTATGGCTACACCTTC. The chain links TRBV7-2 to TRBJ1-2, with a tentative D call TRBD1 (6 bases). The CDR3 is 16 amino acids. V gave up 0 bases and J gave up 4 bases, with 15 bases separating them. CDR1 SGHTA and CDR2 FQGNSA come from the germline V gene.

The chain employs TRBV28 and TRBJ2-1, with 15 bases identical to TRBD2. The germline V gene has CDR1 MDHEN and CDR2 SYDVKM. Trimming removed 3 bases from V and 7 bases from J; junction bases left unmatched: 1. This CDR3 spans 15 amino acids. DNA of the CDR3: TGTGCCAGCAGTTTTGGGACTAGCGGGAGGAATGAGCAGTTCTTC. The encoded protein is CASSFGTSGRNEQFF.

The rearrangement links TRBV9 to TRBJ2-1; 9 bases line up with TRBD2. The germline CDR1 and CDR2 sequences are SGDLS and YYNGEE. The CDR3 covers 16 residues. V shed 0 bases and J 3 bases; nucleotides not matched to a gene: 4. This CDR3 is CASSVGGTSFYNEQFF. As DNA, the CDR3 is TGTGCCAGCAGCGTAGGAGGGACTAGCTTCTACAATGAGCAGTTCTTC. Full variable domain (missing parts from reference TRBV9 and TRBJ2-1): DSGVTQTPKHLITATGQRVTLRCSPRSGDLSVYWYQQSLDQGLQFLIQYYNGEERAKGNILERFSAQQFPDLHSELNLSSLELGDSALYFCASSVGGTSFYNEQFFGPGTRLTVL.

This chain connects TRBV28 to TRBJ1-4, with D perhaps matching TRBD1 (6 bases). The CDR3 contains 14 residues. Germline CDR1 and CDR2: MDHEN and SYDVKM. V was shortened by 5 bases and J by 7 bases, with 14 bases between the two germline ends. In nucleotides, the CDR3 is TGTGCCAGCAGTGACGGGACATCTAGTGAAAAACTGTTTTTT. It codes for CASSDGTSSEKLFF.

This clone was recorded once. CDR3 in DNA: TGTGCCAGCAGTTACGGACTAGCGGGGGACGAGCAGTACTTC. Translation gives CASSYGLAGDEQYF. This sequence joins TRBV6-2 or TRBV6-3 and TRBJ2-7; TRBD2 aligns across 13 bases. This CDR3 is 14 amino acids long. Germline V gene sequence: CDR1 MNHEY, CDR2 SVGEGT. V gave up 2 bases and J gave up 5 bases; unmatched junction bases: 0.

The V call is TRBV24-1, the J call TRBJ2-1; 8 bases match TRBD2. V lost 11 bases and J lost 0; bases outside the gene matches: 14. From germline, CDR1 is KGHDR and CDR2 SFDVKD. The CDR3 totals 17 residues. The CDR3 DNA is TGTGCCATAAGCGGGAGCGGGAAGGGTAGCTCCTACAATGAGCAGTTCTTC. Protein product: CAISGSGKGSSYNEQFF.

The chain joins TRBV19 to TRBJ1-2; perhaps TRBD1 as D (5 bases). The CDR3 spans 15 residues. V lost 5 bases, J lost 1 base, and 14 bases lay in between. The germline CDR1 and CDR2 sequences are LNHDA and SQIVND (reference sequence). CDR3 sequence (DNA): TGTGCCAGTAGTGCCCAGGGCGATGGTAACTATGGCTACACCTTC. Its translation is CASSAQGDGNYGYTF.

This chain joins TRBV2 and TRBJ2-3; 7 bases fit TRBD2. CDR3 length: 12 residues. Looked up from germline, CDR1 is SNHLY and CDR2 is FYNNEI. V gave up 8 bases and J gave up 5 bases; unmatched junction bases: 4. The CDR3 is CASGPSGDTQYF. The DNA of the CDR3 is TGTGCCAGCGGCCCTAGCGGAGATACGCAGTATTTT.

The CDR3 region is CAWRTQGAYSGEQYF. CDR3 DNA sequence: TGTGCCTGGAGAACCCAGGGGGCCTATTCTGGCGAGCAGTACTTC. The V and J genes are TRBV30 and TRBJ2-7; 8 nucleotides align to TRBD1. The CDR3 length is 15 residues. V lost 3 bases, J lost 6 bases, and 13 bases stayed unmatched. Germline V CDR1 and CDR2: GTSNPN, SVGIG (reference sequence).

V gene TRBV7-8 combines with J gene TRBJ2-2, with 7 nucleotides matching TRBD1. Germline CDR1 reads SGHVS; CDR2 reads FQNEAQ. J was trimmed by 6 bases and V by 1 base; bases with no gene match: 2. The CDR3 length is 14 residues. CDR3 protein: CASSLGQGAGELFF. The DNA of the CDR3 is TGTGCCAGCAGCTTAGGACAGGGAGCCGGGGAGCTGTTTTTT.

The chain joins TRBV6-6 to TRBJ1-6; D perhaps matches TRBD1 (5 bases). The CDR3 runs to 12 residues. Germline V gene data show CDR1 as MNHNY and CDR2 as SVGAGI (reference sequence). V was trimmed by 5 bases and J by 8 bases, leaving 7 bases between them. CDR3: CASSRRDSPLHF. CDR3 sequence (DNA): TGTGCCAGCAGTCGCAGGGATTCACCCCTCCACTTT.

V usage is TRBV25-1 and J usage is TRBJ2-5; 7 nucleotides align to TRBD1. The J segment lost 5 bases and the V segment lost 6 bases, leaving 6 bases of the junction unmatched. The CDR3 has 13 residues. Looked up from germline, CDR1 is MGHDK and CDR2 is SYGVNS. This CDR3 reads CASSLSQGETQYF. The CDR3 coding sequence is TGTGCCAGCAGCCTCTCACAGGGGGAGACCCAGTACTTC.

The CDR3 region is CASSPRGTSSYEQYF. The CDR3 DNA sequence: TGTGCCAGCAGTCCCCGTGGCACTAGCTCCTACGAGCAGTACTTC. The chain carries TRBV28 and TRBJ2-7; possibly TRBD2 for D (5 bases). Per the germline V gene, CDR1 is MDHEN and CDR2 is SYDVKM. The V end was cut by 5 bases, the J end by 0 bases, with 14 bases between. This CDR3 has 15 amino acids.

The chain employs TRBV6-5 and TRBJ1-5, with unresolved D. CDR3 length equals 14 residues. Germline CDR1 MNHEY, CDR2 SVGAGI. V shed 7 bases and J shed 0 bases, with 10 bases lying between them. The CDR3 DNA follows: TGTGCCAGCAAAGACACATTTAGCAATCAGCCCCAGCATTTT. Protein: CASKDTFSNQPQHF.

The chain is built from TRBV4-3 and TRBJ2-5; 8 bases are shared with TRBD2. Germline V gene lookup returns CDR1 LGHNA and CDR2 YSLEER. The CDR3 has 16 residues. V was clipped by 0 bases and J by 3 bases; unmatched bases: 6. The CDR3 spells CASSQEWTSREETQYF. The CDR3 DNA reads TGCGCCAGCAGCCAAGAATGGACTAGCAGGGAAGAGACCCAGTACTTC.

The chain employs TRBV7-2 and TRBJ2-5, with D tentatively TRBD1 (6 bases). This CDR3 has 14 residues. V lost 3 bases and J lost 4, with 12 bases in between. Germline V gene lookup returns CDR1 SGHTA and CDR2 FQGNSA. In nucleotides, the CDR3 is TGTGCCAGCAGCTTCACAGGGTTGTCAGAGACCCAGTACTTC. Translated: CASSFTGLSETQYF. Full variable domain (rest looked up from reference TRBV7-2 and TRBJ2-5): GAGVSQSPSNKVTEKGKDVELRCDPISGHTALYWYRQSLGQGLEFLIYFQGNSAPDKSGLPSDRFSAERTGGSVSTLTIQRTQQEDSAVYLCASSFTGLSETQYFGPGTRLLVL.

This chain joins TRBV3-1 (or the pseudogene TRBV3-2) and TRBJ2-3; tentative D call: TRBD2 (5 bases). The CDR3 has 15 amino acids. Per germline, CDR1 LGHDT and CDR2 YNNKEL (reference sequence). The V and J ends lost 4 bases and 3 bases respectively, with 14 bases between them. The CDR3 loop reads CASSRTFSGTDTQYF. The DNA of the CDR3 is TGTGCCAGCAGCCGTACCTTCTCGGGAACAGATACGCAGTATTTT.

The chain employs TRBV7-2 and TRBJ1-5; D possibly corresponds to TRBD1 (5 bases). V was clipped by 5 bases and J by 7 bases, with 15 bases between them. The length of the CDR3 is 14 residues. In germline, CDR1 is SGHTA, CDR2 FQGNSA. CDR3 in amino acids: CASSLEGWWQPQHF. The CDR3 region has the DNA TGTGCCAGCAGCCTAGAGGGGTGGTGGCAGCCCCAGCATTTT. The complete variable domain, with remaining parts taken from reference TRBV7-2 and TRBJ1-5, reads GAGVSQSPSNKVTEKGKDVELRCDPISGHTALYWYRQSLGQGLEFLIYFQGNSAPDKSGLPSDRFSAERTGGSVSTLTIQRTQQEDSAVYLCASSLEGWWQPQHFGDGTRLSIL.

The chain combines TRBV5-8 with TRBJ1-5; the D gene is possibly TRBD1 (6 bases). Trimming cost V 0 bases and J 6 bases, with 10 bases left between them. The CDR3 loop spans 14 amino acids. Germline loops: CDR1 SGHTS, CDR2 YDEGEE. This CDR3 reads CASSLGQGFQPQHF. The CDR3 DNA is TGTGCCAGCAGCTTGGGGCAGGGGTTTCAGCCCCAGCATTTT.

The CDR3, as DNA: TGTGCCAGCAGTACAGGCGGAGCTAACTATGGCTACACCTTC. Translating it yields CASSTGGANYGYTF. The genes are TRBV6-5 and TRBJ1-2; D might be TRBD1 (5 bases). The CDR3 consists of 14 residues. Germline CDR1 reads MNHEY; CDR2 reads SVGAGI. Between the trimmed V and J ends, which lost 5 bases and 0 bases, there was a span of 10 bases.

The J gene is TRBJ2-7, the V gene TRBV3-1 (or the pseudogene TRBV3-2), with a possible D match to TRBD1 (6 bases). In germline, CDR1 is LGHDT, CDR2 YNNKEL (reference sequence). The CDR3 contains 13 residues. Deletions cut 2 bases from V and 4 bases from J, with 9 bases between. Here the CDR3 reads CASSQQGSYEQYF. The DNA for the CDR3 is TGTGCCAGCAGCCAACAGGGGTCGTACGAGCAGTACTTC.

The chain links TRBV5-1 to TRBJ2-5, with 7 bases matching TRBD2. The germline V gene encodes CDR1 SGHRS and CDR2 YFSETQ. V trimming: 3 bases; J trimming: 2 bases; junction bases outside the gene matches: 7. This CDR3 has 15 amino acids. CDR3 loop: CASSSLTGGQETQYF. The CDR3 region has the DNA TGCGCCAGCAGCTCCTTGACCGGGGGGCAAGAGACCCAGTACTTC.